These 26 T cell receptor beta chains came from one sample sequenced in a study of neurological immune-mediated disorders. Time point denoted: longitudinal time-point 3. MiXCR was run by TCRdb on the 5' RACE reads, yielding one entry per CDR3 protein. The sample shows roughly 42,000 distinct CDR3 sequences, around an eighth of them seen only once. The sample comprised PBMCs. Every receptor here comes from a man younger than 40 in good health.

At least ten counts were recorded for this clonotype. The chain couples TRBV24-1 to TRBJ2-7; no definite D call. The CDR3 contains 11 residues. Germline values: CDR1 KGHDR, CDR2 SFDVKD. V shed 9 bases and J shed 4 bases, with 9 bases lying between them. CDR3 residues: CATWRPYEQYF. DNA for the CDR3: TGTGCCACCTGGCGGCCTTACGAGCAGTACTTC.

This clonotype was detected ten times or more. The chain carries TRBV6-2 or TRBV6-3 and TRBJ2-5; either TRBD1 or TRBD2 may supply D (5 bases each). The CDR3 length is 13 residues. V dropped 8 bases and J dropped 5 bases, with 15 bases sitting between them. Germline V gives CDR1 MNHEY, CDR2 SVGEGT. CDR3 DNA: TGTGCCAGCGAGAGGGCCGGGACGGAGACCCAGTACTTC. It translates to CASERAGTETQYF.

The chain combines TRBV19 with TRBJ1-5; D may be TRBD1 (5 bases). V was pared by 7 bases and J by 0 bases, with 16 bases between. This CDR3 comprises 16 residues. CDR1 and CDR2 (germline): LNHDA, SQIVND (reference sequence). The CDR3 loop reads CASTPGARYSNQPQHF. CDR3 nucleotide sequence: TGTGCCAGTACCCCTGGGGCAAGGTATAGCAATCAGCCCCAGCATTTT.

This clonotype was seen ten or more times. The chain employs TRBV12-3 or TRBV12-4 and TRBJ2-3; 7 bases fit TRBD1. V lost 7 bases and J lost 0; bases outside the gene matches: 1. This CDR3 comprises 13 residues. The CDR3 DNA reads TGTGCCAGCACGACAGGGAGCACAGATACGCAGTATTTT. Its protein is CASTTGSTDTQYF.

There are many counts of this clonotype. This chain connects TRBV6-5 to TRBJ2-2, with no clear D. V was pared by 2 bases and J by 1 base, with 11 bases between. This CDR3 has 16 amino acids. Per germline, CDR1 MNHEY and CDR2 SVGAGI. As DNA, the CDR3 is TGTGCCAGCAGTTACGACGGTCCGGGGAACACCGGGGAGCTGTTTTTT. Translation gives CASSYDGPGNTGELFF.

This clonotype was seen many times. This chain links TRBV7-9 with TRBJ2-3; the match to TRBD1 covers 9 bases. V lost 4 bases, J lost 9 bases, and 2 bases stayed unmatched. The CDR3 contains 12 residues. Germline CDR1 and CDR2: SEHNR and FQNEAQ (reference sequence). Written as DNA, the CDR3 is TGTGCCAGCAGCTCGGACAGGGGAACGCAGTATTTT. The encoded protein is CASSSDRGTQYF.

This clonotype was detected many times. The rearrangement uses TRBV3-1 and TRBJ2-1, with TRBD1 identical over 7 bases. Germline lookup yields CDR1 LGHDT and CDR2 YNNKEL (reference sequence). This CDR3 is built from 15 residues. J was trimmed by 7 bases and V by 4 bases; bases with no gene match: 10. CDR3 in DNA: TGTGCCAGCAGCCCTCCTGCGGACAGGTGGAATGAGCAGTTCTTC. Residues: CASSPPADRWNEQFF.

This clonotype was counted many times. The chain carries TRBV5-1 and TRBJ1-6, with 11 bases fitting TRBD1. Germline V gives CDR1 SGHRS, CDR2 YFSETQ. The CDR3 loop spans 16 amino acids. The V and J ends lost 4 bases and 10 bases, in that order; junction bases with no gene match: 10. The CDR3 here is CASSKVGQGDRSPLHF. In nucleotides, the CDR3 is TGCGCCAGCAGCAAAGTGGGACAGGGGGATAGATCACCCCTCCACTTT.

This clonotype was seen many times. J is TRBJ1-5 and V is TRBV4-2; D is unclear. The CDR3 contains 17 residues. V was cut by 2 bases and J by 1 base, with 15 bases left in between. The germline CDR1 and CDR2 sequences are LGHNA and YNFKEQ. DNA for the CDR3: TGTGCCAGCAGCCAACAGGCGGAGTGGCAGAGCAATCAGCCCCAGCATTTT. Its translation: CASSQQAEWQSNQPQHF.

The V gene is TRBV20-1, the J gene TRBJ1-2; 8 bases align to TRBD1. This CDR3 has 13 amino acids. The V gene end was trimmed by 0 bases and the J gene end by 8 bases; junction bases not matched to a gene: 5. CDR1 and CDR2 (germline): DFQATT, SNEGSKA (reference sequence). Here the CDR3 reads CSARDRQGRGYTF. The CDR3 coding sequence is TGCAGTGCTAGAGATCGACAGGGGAGGGGCTACACCTTC.

In its sample, this clonotype was seen a few times. The rearrangement joins TRBV7-2 to TRBJ2-3; 7 bases map to TRBD2. Germline CDR1 SGHTA, CDR2 FQGNSA. Trimming at V came to 1 base and at J to 4 bases, leaving 5 bases not matched to a gene. The CDR3 is 15 amino acids. The CDR3 protein is CASSLGWGGPDTQYF. The CDR3 DNA is TGTGCCAGCAGCTTAGGTTGGGGGGGACCAGATACGCAGTATTTT.

At least ten counts were recorded for this clonotype. The J gene is TRBJ2-7, the V gene TRBV20-1; 9 nucleotides align to TRBD2. V shed 3 bases, J shed 3 bases, and the junction held 6 bases outside the gene matches. CDR1 is DFQATT and CDR2 is SNEGSKA in the germline V gene (reference sequence). CDR3 length equals 14 residues. The CDR3 protein is CSARLSGGFYEQYF. The CDR3 nucleotides are TGCAGTGCTAGGCTTAGCGGGGGATTCTACGAGCAGTACTTC.

This chain connects TRBV24-1 to TRBJ1-1; D gene unclear. The germline V and J ends were trimmed by 4 bases and 4 bases, with 15 bases remaining between them. Germline lookup yields CDR1 KGHDR and CDR2 SFDVKD. The CDR3 consists of 15 residues. The CDR3 nucleotides read TGTGCCACCAGTGACTCCTATCCCCGGGGCACTGAAGCTTTCTTT. This gives the protein CATSDSYPRGTEAFF.

This clonotype has just a few counts. V and J are TRBV12-3 or TRBV12-4 and TRBJ2-2; D is undetermined. Trimming pared 2 bases from V and 1 base from J, leaving 5 bases between. This CDR3 comprises 14 residues. DNA of the CDR3: TGTGCCAGCAGTTTATACAGGAACACCGGGGAGCTGTTTTTT. This codes for CASSLYRNTGELFF.

This clonotype was detected ten times or more. The gene calls are TRBV11-2 and TRBJ2-7; TRBD1 matches at 9 bases. Trimming removed 1 base from V and 0 bases from J; junction bases left unmatched: 4. The germline gives CDR1 SGHAT, CDR2 FQNNGV. This CDR3 contains 16 residues. The CDR3 DNA sequence: TGTGCCAGCAGCTTAGTGGGACAGGGCAACTCCTACGAGCAGTACTTC. The encoded protein is CASSLVGQGNSYEQYF.

This clonotype came up once. Because it lacks the conserved phenylalanine or tryptophan at the end, this CDR3 is likely a read error. The DNA is left out, because the CDR3 cannot be placed on it with certainty; the CDR3 is given as TCRdb lists it. The chain employs TRBV21-1 and TRBJ2-5; the table's TRBD1 call for D was not verified on the DNA. TRBV21-1 has pseudogene status. The CDR3 adds up to 15 amino acids, both ends counted. This CDR3 is CASSNSGRGGKTQYI.

This clonotype was picked up a small number of times. V gene TRBV11-2 combines with J gene TRBJ2-2; the D is unclear. V shed 0 bases and J shed 1 base, with 9 bases lying between them. Germline V lookup: CDR1 SGHAT, CDR2 FQNNGV. The CDR3 totals 16 residues. The CDR3 region has the DNA TGTGCCAGCAGCTTAGACAAAGGGATGAACACCGGGGAGCTGTTTTTT. Translated: CASSLDKGMNTGELFF.

This clonotype was counted many times. V usage is TRBV7-2 and J usage is TRBJ2-1; 11 nucleotides match TRBD2. The CDR3 is made up of 16 amino acids. Looked up from germline, CDR1 is SGHTA and CDR2 is FQGNSA. V trimming: 4 bases; J trimming: 4 bases; junction bases outside the gene matches: 6. CDR3 region: CASSSYLAGGYNEQFF. For the CDR3, the DNA is TGTGCCAGCAGCTCCTACCTAGCGGGAGGTTACAATGAGCAGTTCTTC.

This clonotype was found once. A much more abundant neighbour one base away suggests this may be a read error. The rearrangement uses TRBV9 and TRBJ2-1; D is perhaps TRBD1 (5 bases). The CDR3 is 13 residues long. The V gene's germline CDR1 is SGDLS and CDR2 YYNGEE. V lost 5 bases, J lost 7 bases, and 13 bases lay in between. CDR3 region: CASRLPGKNEQFF. The CDR3 nucleotides read TGTGCCAGCAGATTACCAGGGAAAAATGAGCAGTTCTTC.

The chain has TRBV19 and TRBJ2-7; D may be TRBD1 (7 bases). With 10 bases removed from V and 3 bases from J, the gap between germline ends came to 19 bases. Germline V gene sequence: CDR1 LNHDA, CDR2 SQIVND (reference sequence). CDR3 length equals 14 residues. CDR3 DNA sequence: TGTGCCACCCGAAAAAGACAGGGACTCTACGAGCAGTACTTC. Amino acids: CATRKRQGLYEQYF.

This clonotype appeared many times. This chain uses TRBV29-1 with TRBJ2-5, with 11 bases matching TRBD2. In germline, CDR1 is SQVTM, CDR2 ANQGSEA. The CDR3 runs 18 residues. V shed 8 bases and J 0 bases; nucleotides not matched to a gene: 17. CDR3 in amino acids: CSCLGRTTSGVYQETQYF. The CDR3 nucleotides are TGCAGCTGCCTGGGCAGAACGACTAGCGGGGTGTACCAAGAGACCCAGTACTTC.

This clonotype was seen more than once but under ten times. At one boundary the junction diverges from the germline segment, which might be a read error. This chain joins TRBV27 and TRBJ2-2; no clear D. The CDR3 sequence is 13 residues long. Germline CDR1 reads MNHEY; CDR2 reads SMNVEV (reference sequence). This CDR3 is CANSPLVTGELFF. The CDR3 region has the DNA TGTGCCAACAGTCCTCTAGTGACCGGGGAGCTGTTTTTT.

At least ten counts were recorded for this clonotype. The chain couples TRBV4-2 to TRBJ2-1; maybe TRBD2 (5 bases). From germline, CDR1 is LGHNA and CDR2 YNFKEQ. V lost 4 bases, J lost 4 bases, and 11 bases lay in between. The CDR3 sequence is 14 residues long. The CDR3 spells CASSPLLEYNEQFF. CDR3 nucleotide sequence: TGTGCCAGCAGCCCCCTACTAGAGTACAATGAGCAGTTCTTC.

This clonotype was counted many times. This chain joins TRBV5-1 and TRBJ1-2, with D uncertain. The V and J ends lost 0 bases and 4 bases respectively, with 13 bases between them. CDR3 length: 15 amino acids. Germline assignment: CDR1 SGHRS and CDR2 YFSETQ. CDR3 residues: CASSLVGVSGYGYTF. The CDR3, as DNA: TGCGCCAGCAGCTTGGTTGGGGTGAGCGGCTATGGCTACACCTTC.

This clonotype occurred many times. The rearrangement uses TRBV12-3 or TRBV12-4 and TRBJ2-7; D call uncertain. The CDR3 spans 15 residues. V was pared by 0 bases and J by 3 bases, with 12 bases between. The CDR3: CASSLARSSYYEQYF. The CDR3 coding sequence is TGTGCCAGCAGTTTAGCGCGCTCAAGCTACTACGAGCAGTACTTC.

Many counts were recorded for this clonotype. The chain couples TRBV5-1 to TRBJ2-7; TRBD1 matches at 12 bases. The CDR3 runs to 14 residues. V dropped 3 bases and J dropped 7; count of bases not matched to a gene: 5. From germline, CDR1 is SGHRS and CDR2 YFSETQ. The CDR3 loop reads CASSSGQGAWEQYF. The CDR3 DNA reads as TGCGCCAGCAGCTCGGGACAGGGGGCGTGGGAGCAGTACTTC.